Shown below are 14 T cell receptor beta chains from a single sample sequenced in a study of blood T cell repertoires in COVID-19. Only in-frame clones appear in the TCRdb table, and some are missing; sequencing was by immunoSEQ multiplex PCR. The sample consists of roughly 320,000 clones, around 87% of them appearing once. Sequenced input: peripheral blood. The receptors come from a man between 65 and 85 years old with acute or convalescent COVID-19.

Here the CDR3 reads CASSVGGVEWDTEAFF. The CDR3 bases are TGTGCCAGCAGCGTAGGGGGGGTCGAATGGGACACTGAAGCTTTCTTT. The rearrangement joins TRBV9 to TRBJ1-1; weak D call: TRBD1 (5 bases). The CDR3 runs to 16 residues. Trimming cost V 0 bases and J 3 bases, with 15 bases left between them. CDR1 is SGDLS, CDR2 YYNGEE, per germline.

J is TRBJ1-1 and V is TRBV10-2; 9 bases match TRBD1. J lost 4 bases, V lost 5 bases, and 2 bases had no gene match. The CDR3 sequence is 13 residues long. Germline lookup yields CDR1 WSHSY and CDR2 SAAADI. In DNA, the CDR3 is TGCGCCAGCAGTCCGGACAGGGGCACTGAAGCTTTCTTT. Its protein is CASSPDRGTEAFF.

The gene calls are TRBV2 and TRBJ2-3; TRBD2 aligns across 8 bases. Trimming at V came to 6 bases and at J to 2 bases, leaving 7 bases not matched to a gene. CDR1 and CDR2 (germline): SNHLY, FYNNEI. The CDR3 is 15 residues long. CDR3 sequence: CASRGGLGITDTQYF. CDR3 nucleotides: TGTGCCAGCAGGGGGGGACTAGGAATCACAGATACGCAGTATTTT.

The chain employs TRBV2 and TRBJ2-5; tentative D call: TRBD2 (6 bases). From germline, CDR1 is SNHLY and CDR2 FYNNEI. This CDR3 comprises 13 residues. V lost 6 bases and J lost 5, with 13 bases in between. CDR3 sequence: CASRRGLVETQYF. The DNA for the CDR3 is TGTGCCAGCAGGAGGGGACTGGTGGAGACCCAGTACTTC.

The rearrangement joins TRBV5-1 to TRBJ2-5, with 15 bases fitting TRBD2. There are 18 residues in the CDR3. The V segment lost 4 bases and the J segment 5 bases; nucleotides outside the gene matches: 12. Germline V lookup: CDR1 SGHRS, CDR2 YFSETQ. The CDR3 DNA reads TGCGCCAGCAGCCCCGGACTAGCGGGAGGGCCCAGGGGGGAGACCCAGTACTTC. Translated: CASSPGLAGGPRGETQYF.

The rearrangement joins TRBV28 to TRBJ1-3; possible D gene TRBD1, 6 bases. Trimming took off 6 bases at V and 4 bases at J, with 16 bases between the two ends. The V gene's germline CDR1 is MDHEN and CDR2 SYDVKM. The CDR3 length is 15 residues. In nucleotides, the CDR3 is TGTGCCAGCAGCTTGCTCCGGGACACCGGAAACACCATATATTTT. Translation gives CASSLLRDTGNTIYF.

CDR3 coding DNA: TGTGCCAGCAGCCTTAGCGGGGGTTCGGACGAGCAGTACTTC. Its translation is CASSLSGGSDEQYF. J is TRBJ2-7 and V is TRBV3-1 (or the pseudogene TRBV3-2), with 9 bases fitting TRBD2. The CDR3 loop spans 14 amino acids. Per the germline V gene, CDR1 is LGHDT and CDR2 is YNNKEL (reference sequence). The ends lost 4 bases at V and 5 bases at J; junction bases unmatched: 6.

The chain uses TRBV19 and TRBJ1-2; 7 bases are shared with TRBD1. The germline gives CDR1 LNHDA, CDR2 SQIVND (reference sequence). J lost 8 bases, V lost 5 bases, and 8 bases had no gene match. This CDR3 comprises 13 residues. The CDR3 sequence is CASSPRQGAGYTF. Written as DNA, the CDR3 is TGTGCCAGTAGTCCCCGACAGGGAGCGGGCTACACCTTC. The entire variable domain, with the rest obtained from reference TRBV19 and TRBJ1-2, is as follows: DGGITQSPKYLFRKEGQNVTLSCEQNLNHDAMYWYRQDPGQGLRLIYYSQIVNDFQKGDIAEGYSVSREKKESFPLTVTSAQKNPTAFYLCASSPRQGAGYTFGSGTRLTVV.

V and J are TRBV6-5 and TRBJ2-2; tentative D call: TRBD1 (6 bases). This CDR3 has 15 residues. V was pared by 5 bases and J by 0 bases, with 10 bases between. Germline V gene sequence: CDR1 MNHEY, CDR2 SVGAGI. As DNA, the CDR3 is TGTGCCAGCAGTCCTGGGACACCGAACACCGGGGAGCTGTTTTTT. It specifies CASSPGTPNTGELFF.

The chain links TRBV7-2 to TRBJ2-2; no firm D call. With 4 bases removed from V and 0 bases from J, the gap between germline ends came to 3 bases. Germline V lookup: CDR1 SGHTA, CDR2 FQGNSA. The CDR3 loop spans 13 amino acids. In nucleotides, the CDR3 is TGTGCCAGCAGCTCCACGAACACCGGGGAGCTGTTTTTT. Its protein product is CASSSTNTGELFF.

This chain joins TRBV5-1 and TRBJ1-4, with D perhaps TRBD1 (6 bases). The V gene lost 5 bases and the J gene lost 7 bases, with 24 bases spanning the gap. Germline-derived CDR1 and CDR2 are SGHRS and YFSETQ. CDR3 length: 17 residues. CDR3 protein: CASSFQTSRGIGEKLFF. The DNA for the CDR3 is TGCGCCAGCAGTTTCCAAACATCCAGGGGCATCGGTGAAAAACTGTTTTTT.

This rearrangement joins TRBV24-1 to TRBJ2-5; TRBD1 aligns across 8 bases. Germline CDR1 is KGHDR and CDR2 is SFDVKD. The V segment lost 3 bases and the J segment 1 base; nucleotides outside the gene matches: 3. The CDR3 runs 15 residues. The CDR3 protein is CATSDPGQGQETQYF. The DNA of the CDR3 is TGTGCCACCAGTGATCCAGGACAGGGCCAAGAGACCCAGTACTTC.

The CDR3 bases are TGTGCCAGCAGCTTAGGGAGGGATCAGCCCCAGCATTTT. Protein sequence: CASSLGRDQPQHF. This rearrangement joins TRBV11-2 to TRBJ1-5; the D is unclear. Germline-derived CDR1 and CDR2 are SGHAT and FQNNGV. The CDR3 has 13 amino acids. Trimming stripped 1 base from V and 5 bases from J, with 6 bases between.

In regard to this clone: Other nucleotide sequences from this sample produce the same CDR3. The rearrangement links TRBV7-2 to TRBJ2-3, with 12 bases aligning to TRBD2. Trimming cost V 4 bases and J 4 bases; bases outside gene matches: 6. The CDR3 extends over 16 amino acids. In germline, CDR1 is SGHTA, CDR2 FQGNSA. CDR3 bases: TGTGCCAGCAGCTATAGACTAGCGGGAGCAGCAGATACGCAGTATTTT. Its protein product is CASSYRLAGAADTQYF.